This T cell receptor (beta chain) was observed in a study of cytomegalovirus exposure and HLA in healthy donors. Remarks on this clone: Its antigen is undetermined.

Regarding the study as a whole: High specificity and sensitivity for cytomegalovirus status were reported for the classifier. The majority of CMV-associated TCR beta chains were reported as apparently HLA-restricted in a later analysis. V segments that were indistinguishable, TRBV6-2 and TRBV6-3 among them, were omitted from analysis.

Healthy bone marrow donors formed the donor group. It was with 60 Vbeta and 13 Jbeta primers that the PCR ran. Sequenced by immunoSEQ multiplex PCR; TCRdb stores in-frame clones only, minus some. The sample has about 190,000 clones, approximately 80% seen once. The CDR3 spans 13 residues. Germline V CDR1 and CDR2: SGHVS, FNYEAQ. Trimming shortened V by 5 bases and J by 4 bases, and 9 bases separated the two germline ends. The clonotype comes from a woman aged 25 to 39 in good health and CMV-seronegative. Material: PBMCs. V and J are TRBV7-6 and TRBJ1-5; D is undetermined. The CDR3 sequence: CASSGSQNQPQHF. The CDR3 bases are TGTGCCAGCAGCGGCTCGCAGAATCAGCCCCAGCATTTT.